These 29 T cell receptor beta chains were all obtained from the same sample, sequenced in a study of blood T cell repertoires in COVID-19. Here immunoSEQ multiplex PCR was the method, and the copy in TCRdb shows in-frame clones only, minus some. The sample contains around 23,000 clones, roughly 86% of which appear only once. Sequences were obtained from peripheral blood. The source is a man in his forties or fifties with active COVID-19.

This chain uses TRBV6-1 with TRBJ1-2, with D perhaps TRBD1 (5 bases). This CDR3 is 14 amino acids long. Per germline, CDR1 MNHNS and CDR2 SASEGT. The V end was cut by 0 bases, the J end by 2 bases, with 7 bases between. CDR3 bases: TGTGCCAGCAGTGAAGCTGCAGGGAACTATGGCTACACCTTC. This codes for CASSEAAGNYGYTF.

This chain uses TRBV13 with TRBJ1-6, with 10 bases identical to TRBD1. Germline CDR1 is PRHDT and CDR2 is FYEKMQ (reference sequence). V shed 5 bases and J 10 bases; nucleotides not matched to a gene: 11. CDR3 length equals 16 residues. The CDR3 DNA sequence: TGTGCCAGCAGCACGCCAACCGGGACAGGGGAGTCACCCCTCCACTTT. This translates into CASSTPTGTGESPLHF.

The chain uses TRBV18 and TRBJ2-7; TRBD1 is a possible D gene (6 bases). The germline gives CDR1 KGHSH, CDR2 LQKENI. This CDR3 is built from 15 residues. With 6 bases removed from V and 4 bases from J, the gap between germline ends came to 19 bases. CDR3 region: CASSLTGPPSYEQYF. The CDR3 nucleotides are TGTGCCAGCTCGTTAACAGGGCCCCCTTCTTACGAGCAGTACTTC.

V and J are TRBV7-9 and TRBJ2-5, with 10 bases that match TRBD1. This CDR3 is 13 amino acids long. Germline V lookup: CDR1 SEHNR, CDR2 FQNEAQ (reference sequence). After removal of 5 bases from V and 5 bases from J, the junction contained 2 bases not matched to a gene. The CDR3, as DNA: TGTGCCAGCAGCCGGGGACAGGGGGAGACCCAGTACTTC. Translating it yields CASSRGQGETQYF.

The chain employs TRBV20-1 and TRBJ1-5; D perhaps matches TRBD1 (5 bases). V was trimmed by 3 bases and J by 5 bases, leaving 17 bases between them. The germline gives CDR1 DFQATT, CDR2 SNEGSKA (reference sequence). The CDR3 has 15 amino acids. The CDR3, as DNA: TGCAGTGCTAGTCAGGCAGGGTATAAGGATCAGCCCCAGCATTTT. Protein sequence: CSASQAGYKDQPQHF.

The chain combines TRBV7-2 with TRBJ2-7; 8 bases are shared with TRBD1. This CDR3 is 14 amino acids long. CDR1 SGHTA and CDR2 FQGNSA come from the germline V gene. The junction had 7 bases not matched to a gene; V was cut back by 5 bases and J by 4 bases. CDR3 DNA sequence: TGTGCCAGCAGCCGCCAAACAGGGGGATACGAGCAGTACTTC. Protein sequence: CASSRQTGGYEQYF.

The V and J genes are TRBV4-1 and TRBJ2-7; 8 positions match TRBD1. The CDR3 is 17 residues long. Germline CDR1 and CDR2: MGHRA and YSYEKL. Trimming removed 1 base from V and 5 bases from J; junction bases left unmatched: 13. The CDR3 sequence: CASSQGPARGQENEQYF. CDR3 nucleotide sequence: TGCGCCAGCAGCCAAGGCCCGGCCAGGGGGCAGGAGAACGAGCAGTACTTC.

The chain is built from TRBV5-1 and TRBJ2-3; perhaps TRBD2 as D (6 bases). This CDR3 comprises 14 residues. Trimming shortened V by 5 bases and J by 2 bases, and 12 bases separated the two germline ends. The germline CDR1 and CDR2 sequences are SGHRS and YFSETQ. This CDR3 reads CASRTGTLTDTQYF. Here the CDR3 DNA reads TGCGCCAGCAGAACCGGGACTCTCACAGATACGCAGTATTTT.

The J gene is TRBJ2-7, the V gene TRBV6-2 or TRBV6-3; perhaps TRBD1 as D (6 bases). The length of the CDR3 is 16 residues. The germline V and J ends were trimmed by 5 bases and 7 bases, with 24 bases remaining between them. Germline V gene data show CDR1 as MNHEY and CDR2 as SVGEGT. The CDR3 is CASSPLSTGASMEQYF. The CDR3 DNA is TGTGCCAGCAGTCCGCTCTCGACAGGAGCCTCTATGGAGCAGTACTTC.

This clone appeared a few times. J is TRBJ2-7 and V is TRBV28; no clear D. Germline V lookup: CDR1 MDHEN, CDR2 SYDVKM. The V gene lost 1 base and the J gene lost 2 bases, with 3 bases spanning the gap. The CDR3 is 12 residues long. In DNA, the CDR3 is TGTGCCAGCAGTTTATCCACCTACGAGCAGTACTTC. Translating it yields CASSLSTYEQYF.

The sample holds one count of this clone. The chain employs TRBV5-1 and TRBJ2-1, with 15 bases aligning to TRBD2. Germline CDR1 SGHRS, CDR2 YFSETQ. CDR3 length equals 18 residues. Losses at the gene ends were 1 base for V and 7 bases for J; bases not matched to a gene: 9. The CDR3 nucleotides read TGCGCCAGCAGCTTGCTAAACCTCGGGACTAGCGGGAGGAATGAGCAGTTCTTC. Translating it yields CASSLLNLGTSGRNEQFF.

This sequence joins TRBV27 and TRBJ1-2, with D possibly TRBD1 on 6 matching bases. The CDR3 spans 14 residues. CDR1 and CDR2 from the germline V gene are MNHEY and SMNVEV (reference sequence). Trimming cost V 5 bases and J 7 bases, with 17 bases left between them. CDR3 nucleotide sequence: TGTGCCAGCAGTGGTACAGGGTTCGTCAGTGGCTACACCTTC. This sequence encodes CASSGTGFVSGYTF.

The chain links TRBV20-1 to TRBJ1-1, with 9 bases matching TRBD1. CDR3 length equals 15 residues. Looked up from germline, CDR1 is DFQATT and CDR2 is SNEGSKA (reference sequence). With 3 bases clipped from V and 2 bases from J, the junction kept 7 bases outside the gene matches. CDR3 sequence: CSASHRDRVNTEAFF. CDR3 nucleotides: TGCAGTGCTAGTCATAGGGACAGGGTTAACACTGAAGCTTTCTTT.

The CDR3 bases are TGTGCCAGCTCACCAGGTTCTTCGACTAGCTCCAACACCGGGGAGCTGTTTTTT. Encoded protein: CASSPGSSTSSNTGELFF. The chain links TRBV18 to TRBJ2-2; the match to TRBD2 covers 7 bases. This CDR3 is 18 amino acids long. Looked up from germline, CDR1 is KGHSH and CDR2 is LQKENI. V dropped 2 bases and J dropped 2; count of bases not matched to a gene: 11.

A few counts support this clone. The CDR3 coding sequence is TGTGCCATCGGGGGGGTTACCGACGGACACTACGAGCAGTACTTC. The encoded protein is CAIGGVTDGHYEQYF. V usage is TRBV10-3 and J usage is TRBJ2-7, with 7 bases fitting TRBD2. V trimming: 8 bases; J trimming: 3 bases; junction bases outside the gene matches: 13. CDR3 length equals 15 residues. Germline V gene lookup returns CDR1 ENHRY and CDR2 SYGVKD.

The V gene is TRBV7-9, the J gene TRBJ2-5; TRBD1 matches at 9 bases. V was clipped by 5 bases and J by 0 bases; unmatched bases: 7. The CDR3 is made up of 16 amino acids. Germline V gives CDR1 SEHNR, CDR2 FQNEAQ (reference sequence). CDR3 sequence (DNA): TGTGCCAGCAGCCGAAGGACAGGGGCCTACCAAGAGACCCAGTACTTC. It is translated as CASSRRTGAYQETQYF.

The chain joins TRBV3-1 (or the pseudogene TRBV3-2) to TRBJ2-3, with D possibly matching TRBD1 (6 bases). The CDR3 extends over 14 amino acids. V was cut by 8 bases and J by 3 bases, with 15 bases left in between. Per germline, CDR1 LGHDT and CDR2 YNNKEL (reference sequence). CDR3 bases: TGTGCCAGCTCGGGACACCCGGCTACAGATACGCAGTATTTT. Protein: CASSGHPATDTQYF.

The chain employs TRBV24-1 and TRBJ2-7, with D unresolved. This CDR3 contains 17 residues. V was trimmed by 0 bases and J by 2 bases, leaving 16 bases between them. CDR1 KGHDR and CDR2 SFDVKD come from the germline V gene. The DNA of the CDR3 is TGTGCCACCAGTGATTTGCAGCGCCAGCCGATGACCTACGAGCAGTACTTC. Amino acids: CATSDLQRQPMTYEQYF.

The V gene is TRBV30, the J gene TRBJ1-5, with D possibly TRBD1 on 6 matching bases. In germline, CDR1 is GTSNPN, CDR2 SVGIG (reference sequence). This CDR3 spans 16 amino acids. V was pared by 0 bases and J by 0 bases, with 12 bases between. CDR3 in amino acids: CAWSVRQAASNQPQHF. In DNA form, the CDR3 reads TGTGCCTGGAGTGTACGACAGGCCGCTAGCAATCAGCCCCAGCATTTT.

This chain connects TRBV7-2 to TRBJ2-3; TRBD2 aligns across 10 bases. Germline CDR1 and CDR2: SGHTA and FQGNSA. This CDR3 has 16 amino acids. V lost 5 bases, J lost 6 bases, and 11 bases stayed unmatched. The CDR3 bases are TGTGCCAGCAGCCTCCGACTAGCGGGTACATTGGATACGCAGTATTTT. This encodes CASSLRLAGTLDTQYF.

The gene calls are TRBV29-1 and TRBJ2-7; D unclear. Trimming removed 6 bases at V and 4 bases at J, with 10 bases between. This CDR3 is built from 11 residues. Germline V gives CDR1 SQVTM, CDR2 ANQGSEA. CDR3 bases: TGCAGCGTAGCGACCGAATACGAGCAGTACTTC. Encoded protein: CSVATEYEQYF.

V and J are TRBV9 and TRBJ2-1, with no clear D. V gave up 0 bases and J gave up 6 bases, with 7 bases separating them. Germline-derived CDR1 and CDR2 are SGDLS and YYNGEE. CDR3 length equals 13 residues. The CDR3, as DNA: TGTGCCAGCAGCGTAGTTCCCGTCAATGAGCAGTTCTTC. It yields the protein CASSVVPVNEQFF.

The chain links TRBV14 to TRBJ2-2, with a tentative D call TRBD2 (5 bases). The CDR3 has 14 amino acids. CDR1 and CDR2 from the germline V gene are SGHDN and FVKESK. The V end lost 0 bases, the J end lost 6 bases, and 8 bases lay between the germline ends. CDR3 residues: CASSQDDYSGELFF. CDR3 bases: TGTGCCAGCAGCCAAGACGACTACTCCGGGGAGCTGTTTTTT.

This chain joins TRBV2 and TRBJ2-1; 9 positions match TRBD1. CDR1 and CDR2 from the germline V gene are SNHLY and FYNNEI. The CDR3 extends over 11 amino acids. V dropped 6 bases and J dropped 14; count of bases not matched to a gene: 5. The DNA of the CDR3 is TGTGCCAGCAGGGGGACAGGGAGTAAGTTCTTC. Its translation: CASRGTGSKFF.

The chain is built from TRBV27 and TRBJ2-2, with a possible D match to TRBD1 (6 bases). The germline gives CDR1 MNHEY, CDR2 SMNVEV (reference sequence). Trimming shortened V by 2 bases and J by 2 bases, and 12 bases separated the two germline ends. The CDR3 is 16 amino acids. The CDR3 here is CASSLRTATNTGELFF. The CDR3 bases are TGTGCCAGCAGTTTAAGGACAGCTACTAACACCGGGGAGCTGTTTTTT.

The CDR3 here is CASSSTGQGRDIQYF. The CDR3 coding sequence is TGTGCCAGCAGCTCCACCGGACAGGGGCGGGACATTCAGTACTTC. This chain connects TRBV9 to TRBJ2-4, with 9 nucleotides matching TRBD1. V lost 4 bases and J lost 8; bases outside the gene matches: 10. CDR1 and CDR2 from the germline V gene are SGDLS and YYNGEE. CDR3 length equals 15 residues.

The rearrangement uses TRBV19 and TRBJ1-5; perhaps TRBD1 as D (6 bases). Trimming took 9 bases from V and 3 from J, leaving 9 bases between them. CDR3 length equals 12 residues. Germline V gives CDR1 LNHDA, CDR2 SQIVND (reference sequence). CDR3 DNA sequence: TGTGCCAGCCGGACAGCCAATCAGCCCCAGCATTTT. As protein: CASRTANQPQHF.

This clone was recorded once. V gene TRBV19 combines with J gene TRBJ1-4, with D unclear. The CDR3 is 13 residues long. Deletions cut 2 bases from V and 6 bases from J, with 7 bases between. Looked up from germline, CDR1 is LNHDA and CDR2 is SQIVND (reference sequence). CDR3 nucleotide sequence: TGTGCCAGTAGTATACAGGTCGATGAAAAACTGTTTTTT. Its protein is CASSIQVDEKLFF.

The chain employs TRBV7-9 and TRBJ1-1; D gene uncertain. This CDR3 spans 13 amino acids. The V end was cut by 6 bases, the J end by 1 base, with 9 bases between. The germline gives CDR1 SEHNR, CDR2 FQNEAQ (reference sequence). In DNA form, the CDR3 reads TGTGCCAGCAGATTCCAGGAGAACACTGAAGCTTTCTTT. Translated, it gives CASRFQENTEAFF.